Listed below are T cell receptor beta chains from one sample, sequenced in a study of blood T cell repertoires in COVID-19. Method: immunoSEQ multiplex PCR; TCRdb's copy keeps in-frame clones and lacks some. The sample holds about 190,000 clones; about 85% are singletons and the top ten take about 1.1%. The sample was peripheral blood. The receptors stem from a young man with acute or convalescent COVID-19. The CDR3 runs from the conserved cysteine through the conserved F or W. Each record gives: clone size, J gene, V gene, D gene, CDR3 protein, CDR3 DNA. The D gene is left open where the match is weak. Size tells how often a clone was seen (once, few, many) or the class of an expanded clone, and some rows leave it out.

clone_size: -
j_call: TRBJ1-2
v_call: TRBV28
d_call: TRBD1
cdr3_aa: CASRPGTVGPGYTF
cdr3_nt: TGTGCCAGCAGGCCCGGGACAGTTGGACCTGGCTACACCTTC

clone_size: -
j_call: TRBJ1-5
v_call: TRBV29-1
d_call: -
cdr3_aa: CSVVGNSNQPQHF
cdr3_nt: TGCAGTGTTGTCGGGAATAGCAATCAGCCCCAGCATTTT

clone_size: once
j_call: TRBJ1-2
v_call: TRBV6-5
d_call: TRBD1
cdr3_aa: CASSTPGQGARGYTF
cdr3_nt: TGTGCCAGCAGTACGCCCGGACAGGGGGCGCGGGGCTACACCTTC

clone_size: few
j_call: TRBJ1-6
v_call: TRBV11-2
d_call: -
cdr3_aa: CASSLEYSNSPLHF
cdr3_nt: TGTGCCAGCAGCTTAGAATACAGTAATTCACCCCTCCACTTT

clone_size: -
j_call: TRBJ2-1
v_call: TRBV18
d_call: TRBD1
cdr3_aa: CASSSGQGSINEQFF
cdr3_nt: TGTGCCAGCTCATCGGGACAGGGGTCGATCAATGAGCAGTTCTTC

clone_size: -
j_call: TRBJ2-7
v_call: TRBV7-8
d_call: TRBD2
cdr3_aa: CASSLEASGKLTSSYEQYF
cdr3_nt: TGTGCCAGCAGCTTAGAAGCTAGCGGGAAATTAACAAGCTCCTACGAGCAGTACTTC

clone_size: -
j_call: TRBJ1-2
v_call: TRBV7-7
d_call: TRBD1
cdr3_aa: CASTFLNRGSFNYGYTF
cdr3_nt: TGTGCTAGCACCTTCTTAAACAGGGGGAGTTTTAACTATGGCTACACCTTC

clone_size: -
j_call: TRBJ2-2
v_call: TRBV5-4
d_call: -
cdr3_aa: CASSLPSAGELFF
cdr3_nt: TGTGCCAGCAGCTTGCCCAGCGCCGGGGAGCTGTTTTTT

clone_size: -
j_call: TRBJ1-5
v_call: TRBV19
d_call: -
cdr3_aa: CASSTDKAYSNQPQHF
cdr3_nt: TGTGCCAGTAGTACCGACAAGGCTTATAGCAATCAGCCCCAGCATTTT

clone_size: -
j_call: TRBJ2-5
v_call: TRBV27
d_call: -
cdr3_aa: CASSLESPGVNRGTQYF
cdr3_nt: TGTGCCAGCAGTTTGGAGTCCCCAGGGGTCAATAGGGGGACCCAGTACTTC

clone_size: -
j_call: TRBJ1-2
v_call: TRBV9
d_call: -
cdr3_aa: CASSVDGGDYYGYTF
cdr3_nt: TGTGCCAGCAGCGTAGACGGAGGGGATTACTATGGCTACACCTTC

clone_size: -
j_call: TRBJ2-6
v_call: TRBV21-1
d_call: -
cdr3_aa: CASSKGRTAGANVLTF
cdr3_nt: TGTGCCAGCAGCAAAGGAAGGACAGCTGGGGCCAACGTCCTGACTTTC

clone_size: -
j_call: TRBJ1-6
v_call: TRBV6-4
d_call: TRBD1
cdr3_aa: CASRLQGAHNSPLHF
cdr3_nt: TGTGCCAGCCGACTCCAGGGGGCGCATAATTCACCCCTCCACTTT

clone_size: -
j_call: TRBJ2-7
v_call: TRBV2
d_call: -
cdr3_aa: CASNSVGFYEQYF
cdr3_nt: TGTGCCAGCAATTCGGTCGGGTTCTACGAGCAGTACTTC

clone_size: -
j_call: TRBJ1-2
v_call: TRBV5-1
d_call: -
cdr3_aa: CASSSDSNGYTF
cdr3_nt: TGCGCCAGCAGCTCGGACAGCAATGGCTACACCTTC

clone_size: -
j_call: TRBJ1-1
v_call: TRBV30
d_call: TRBD1
cdr3_aa: CAWSGTYRGVNTEAFF
cdr3_nt: TGTGCCTGGAGTGGAACATACAGGGGAGTGAACACTGAAGCTTTCTTT

clone_size: once
j_call: TRBJ2-3
v_call: TRBV9
d_call: TRBD2
cdr3_aa: CASSLAGELDTQYF
cdr3_nt: TGTGCCAGCAGCCTAGCGGGGGAATTAGATACGCAGTATTTT

clone_size: -
j_call: TRBJ1-2
v_call: TRBV28
d_call: -
cdr3_aa: CASSSLDRNYGYTF
cdr3_nt: TGTGCCAGCAGTTCGTTGGACAGAAACTATGGCTACACCTTC

clone_size: -
j_call: TRBJ1-3
v_call: TRBV27
d_call: -
cdr3_aa: CASRHGSGNTIYF
cdr3_nt: TGTGCCAGCAGGCACGGCTCTGGAAACACCATATATTTT

clone_size: -
j_call: TRBJ1-5
v_call: TRBV11-3
d_call: -
cdr3_aa: CASSLDLRGKGPQHF
cdr3_nt: TGTGCCAGCAGCTTAGATCTTCGGGGAAAGGGGCCCCAGCATTTT

clone_size: -
j_call: TRBJ2-7
v_call: TRBV5-1
d_call: TRBD2
cdr3_aa: CASSYGGDSYEQYF
cdr3_nt: TGCGCCAGCAGCTACGGGGGGGACTCCTACGAGCAGTACTTC

clone_size: -
j_call: TRBJ1-1
v_call: TRBV6-5
d_call: TRBD1
cdr3_aa: CASRPRQGASEAFF
cdr3_nt: TGTGCCAGCAGACCCCGACAGGGGGCTTCTGAAGCTTTCTTT

clone_size: -
j_call: TRBJ2-5
v_call: TRBV6-5
d_call: -
cdr3_aa: CASSSSTSQETQYF
cdr3_nt: TGTGCCAGCAGTTCGTCGACTAGCCAAGAGACCCAGTACTTC

clone_size: -
j_call: TRBJ2-1
v_call: TRBV28
d_call: TRBD2
cdr3_aa: CASSFLAGGRNEQFF
cdr3_nt: TGTGCCAGCAGTTTTCTAGCGGGAGGGCGGAATGAGCAGTTCTTC

clone_size: -
j_call: TRBJ1-6
v_call: TRBV6-5
d_call: TRBD1
cdr3_aa: CASSIHRGSNSPLHF
cdr3_nt: TGTGCCAGCAGTATACACAGGGGGTCTAATTCACCCCTCCACTTT

clone_size: -
j_call: TRBJ2-2
v_call: TRBV7-3
d_call: -
cdr3_aa: CASSLMSDRETGELFF
cdr3_nt: TGTGCCAGCAGCTTAATGTCGGATCGGGAGACCGGGGAGCTGTTTTTT

clone_size: -
j_call: TRBJ1-1
v_call: TRBV14
d_call: TRBD1
cdr3_aa: CASSQNRGPNTEAFF
cdr3_nt: TGTGCCAGCAGCCAGAACAGGGGGCCGAACACTGAAGCTTTCTTT

clone_size: -
j_call: TRBJ1-4
v_call: TRBV5-1
d_call: -
cdr3_aa: CASSLKGEEKLFF
cdr3_nt: TGCGCCAGCAGCTTAAAGGGAGAGGAAAAACTGTTTTTT

clone_size: -
j_call: TRBJ1-1
v_call: TRBV29-1
d_call: -
cdr3_aa: CSAAPRVNTEAFF
cdr3_nt: TGCAGCGCCGCCCCAAGAGTGAACACTGAAGCTTTCTTT

clone_size: -
j_call: TRBJ2-1
v_call: TRBV10-2
d_call: TRBD2
cdr3_aa: CASTIAGTSGRSSGAEQFF
cdr3_nt: TGCGCCAGCACCATAGCCGGGACTAGCGGGAGATCAAGCGGTGCTGAGCAGTTCTTC

clone_size: -
j_call: TRBJ2-1
v_call: TRBV19
d_call: TRBD1
cdr3_aa: CASSITGDNEQFF
cdr3_nt: TGTGCCAGTAGTATAACAGGGGACAATGAGCAGTTCTTC

clone_size: -
j_call: TRBJ2-7
v_call: TRBV4-1
d_call: TRBD2
cdr3_aa: CASSQPVRTSGSNEQYF
cdr3_nt: TGCGCCAGCAGCCAACCTGTCCGGACTAGCGGGAGCAACGAGCAGTACTTC

clone_size: -
j_call: TRBJ2-3
v_call: TRBV5-1
d_call: -
cdr3_aa: CASSLEGGTQRADTQYF
cdr3_nt: TGCGCCAGCAGCTTGGAAGGGGGTACACAGAGGGCAGATACGCAGTATTTT

clone_size: -
j_call: TRBJ2-3
v_call: TRBV2
d_call: -
cdr3_aa: CASQYTDTQYF
cdr3_nt: TGTGCCAGCCAGTACACAGATACGCAGTATTTT

clone_size: -
j_call: TRBJ2-7
v_call: TRBV5-1
d_call: -
cdr3_aa: CASSLAGEAYEQYF
cdr3_nt: TGCGCCAGCAGCTTGGCCGGGGAGGCCTACGAGCAGTACTTC

clone_size: -
j_call: TRBJ2-7
v_call: TRBV3-1/TRBV3-2
d_call: TRBD1
cdr3_aa: CASGTTGNSYEQYF
cdr3_nt: TGTGCCAGCGGGACGACAGGGAATTCCTACGAGCAGTACTTC

clone_size: -
j_call: TRBJ2-2
v_call: TRBV7-3
d_call: TRBD1
cdr3_aa: CASSFDRGPTGELFF
cdr3_nt: TGTGCCAGCAGCTTTGACAGGGGGCCCACCGGGGAGCTGTTTTTT

clone_size: -
j_call: TRBJ2-1
v_call: TRBV5-3
d_call: -
cdr3_aa: CARSLSQQGSYNEQFF
cdr3_nt: TGTGCCAGAAGCTTATCTCAACAGGGCTCCTACAATGAGCAGTTCTTC

clone_size: -
j_call: TRBJ1-1
v_call: TRBV5-1
d_call: TRBD1
cdr3_aa: CASSFSLGTGGPLRGNTEAFF
cdr3_nt: TGCGCCAGCAGCTTTAGCTTGGGGACAGGGGGTCCCTTGAGGGGGAACACTGAAGCTTTCTTT

clone_size: -
j_call: TRBJ1-1
v_call: TRBV6-5
d_call: -
cdr3_aa: CASSQPPVVAFF
cdr3_nt: TGTGCCAGCAGTCAACCCCCAGTTGTCGCTTTCTTT

clone_size: -
j_call: TRBJ1-1
v_call: TRBV19
d_call: -
cdr3_aa: CASSLPPTALNTEAFF
cdr3_nt: TGTGCCAGTAGTCTCCCCCCGACAGCATTGAACACTGAAGCTTTCTTT

clone_size: -
j_call: TRBJ1-5
v_call: TRBV29-1
d_call: TRBD1
cdr3_aa: CSVLTGSGQPQHF
cdr3_nt: TGCAGCGTTCTGACAGGGTCTGGACAGCCCCAGCATTTT